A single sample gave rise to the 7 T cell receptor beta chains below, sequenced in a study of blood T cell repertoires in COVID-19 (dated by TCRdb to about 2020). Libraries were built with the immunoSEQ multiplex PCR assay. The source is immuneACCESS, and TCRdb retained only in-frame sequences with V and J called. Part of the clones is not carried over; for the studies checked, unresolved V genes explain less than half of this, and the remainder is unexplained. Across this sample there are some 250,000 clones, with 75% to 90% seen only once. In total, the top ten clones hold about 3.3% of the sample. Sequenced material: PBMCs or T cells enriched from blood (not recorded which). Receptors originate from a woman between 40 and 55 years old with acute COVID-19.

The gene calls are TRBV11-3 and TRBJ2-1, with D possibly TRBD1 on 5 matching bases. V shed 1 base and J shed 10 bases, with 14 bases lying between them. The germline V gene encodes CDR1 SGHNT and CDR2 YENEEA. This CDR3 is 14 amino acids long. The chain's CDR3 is CASSLGGAVHEQFF. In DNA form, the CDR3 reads TGTGCCAGCAGCTTAGGTGGGGCGGTTCACGAGCAGTTCTTC.

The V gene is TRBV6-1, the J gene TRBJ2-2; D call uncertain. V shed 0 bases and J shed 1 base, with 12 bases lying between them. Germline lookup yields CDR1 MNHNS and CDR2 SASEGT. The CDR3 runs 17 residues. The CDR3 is CASSEALRDMNTGELFF. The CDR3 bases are TGTGCCAGCAGTGAAGCGCTTCGAGACATGAACACCGGGGAGCTGTTTTTT.

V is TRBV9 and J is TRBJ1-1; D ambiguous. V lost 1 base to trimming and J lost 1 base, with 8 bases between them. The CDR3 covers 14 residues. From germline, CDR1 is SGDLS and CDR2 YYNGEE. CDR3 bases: TGTGCCAGCAGCGTATCGGGGTGGAACACTGAAGCTTTCTTT. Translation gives CASSVSGWNTEAFF.

This CDR3 is CASSPMRAGGGYEQYF. DNA of the CDR3: TGTGCCAGCAGCCCCATGCGCGCGGGAGGTGGTTACGAGCAGTACTTC. The J gene is TRBJ2-7, the V gene TRBV7-6; 8 nucleotides line up with TRBD2. Germline V gene sequence: CDR1 SGHVS, CDR2 FNYEAQ. This CDR3 has 16 residues. Trimming removed 5 bases from V and 4 bases from J; junction bases left unmatched: 13.

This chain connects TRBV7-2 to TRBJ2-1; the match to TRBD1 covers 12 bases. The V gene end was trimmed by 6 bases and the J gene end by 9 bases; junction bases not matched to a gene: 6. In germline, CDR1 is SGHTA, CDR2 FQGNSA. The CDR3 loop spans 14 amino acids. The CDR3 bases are TGTGCCAGCAGGGGGACAGGGGGCAATTCTGAGCAGTTCTTC. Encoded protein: CASRGTGGNSEQFF.

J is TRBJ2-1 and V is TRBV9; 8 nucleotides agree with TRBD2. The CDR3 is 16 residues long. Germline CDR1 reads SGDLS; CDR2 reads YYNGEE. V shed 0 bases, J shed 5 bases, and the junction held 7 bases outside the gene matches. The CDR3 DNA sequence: TGTGCCAGCAGCGTAGTAGAGCGGGAGAATAACAATGAGCAGTTCTTC. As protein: CASSVVERENNNEQFF.

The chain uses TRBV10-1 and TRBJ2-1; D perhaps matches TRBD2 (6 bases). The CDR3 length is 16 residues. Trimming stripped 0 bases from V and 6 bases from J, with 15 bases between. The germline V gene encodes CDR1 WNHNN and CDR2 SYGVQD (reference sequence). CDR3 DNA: TGCGCCAGCAGTGAGTCGCTGCCGGGAGCAGGCAATGAGCAGTTCTTC. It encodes CASSESLPGAGNEQFF.